These 32 T cell receptor beta chains were sequenced from one sample in a study of vaccination effects on CD4 cells after COVID-19. The antigens for these receptors are not known. Sequencing was performed with immunoSEQ multiplex PCR; in TCRdb, only in-frame clones are kept and a portion is missing. The data hold 70,000 or so clones, with about 73% observed a single time. Investigators separated out CD4+ T cells once around 10 days of culture had passed. Participants received two doses of either the BNT162b2 or mRNA-1273 vaccine. The sequencing used CD4+ T cells from PBMCs cultured without peptide, collected after COVID-19 vaccination. All receptors derive from a human donor who received a COVID-19 vaccine.

This clone was counted only a few times. The chain recombines TRBV2 with TRBJ1-2, with TRBD1 matching over 9 bases. V shed 6 bases and J 7 bases; nucleotides not matched to a gene: 9. The CDR3 is 14 residues long. CDR1 SNHLY and CDR2 FYNNEI come from the germline V gene. The CDR3 coding sequence is TGTGCCAGCAGCGAGGACAGGGGCGTTGTTGGCTACACCTTC. This codes for CASSEDRGVVGYTF.

The chain employs TRBV18 and TRBJ1-6, with D tentatively TRBD1 (6 bases). This CDR3 region has 14 residues. CDR1 is KGHSH and CDR2 is LQKENI in the germline V gene. Deletions cut 3 bases from V and 10 bases from J, with 13 bases between. The CDR3 reads CASSPGQFDSPLHF. The CDR3 DNA sequence: TGTGCCAGCTCACCTGGACAGTTCGACTCACCCCTCCACTTT.

There are a few counts of this clone. The CDR3 here is CASSIWSGFEEKLFF. As DNA, the CDR3 is TGTGCCAGTAGTATTTGGTCAGGGTTTGAAGAAAAACTGTTTTTT. J is TRBJ1-4 and V is TRBV19; perhaps TRBD1 as D (5 bases). Per the germline V gene, CDR1 is LNHDA and CDR2 is SQIVND (reference sequence). The CDR3 has 15 residues. V was pared by 3 bases and J by 8 bases, with 16 bases between.

The rearrangement joins TRBV18 to TRBJ2-2; D uncertain. Germline values: CDR1 KGHSH, CDR2 LQKENI. The ends were cut back, 2 bases at V and 6 bases at J, with 7 bases in the middle. CDR3 length: 13 residues. This CDR3 reads CASSPVGSGELFF. DNA for the CDR3: TGTGCCAGCTCACCAGTAGGTTCCGGGGAGCTGTTTTTT.

This clone was detected only a few times. The rearrangement uses TRBV5-1 and TRBJ1-2; no reliable D call. Trimming cost V 0 bases and J 9 bases, with 15 bases left between them. The germline gives CDR1 SGHRS, CDR2 YFSETQ. The CDR3 is 14 amino acids. CDR3 residues: CASSLAGTDLSYTF. Written as DNA, the CDR3 is TGCGCCAGCAGCTTGGCCGGAACGGACCTAAGCTACACCTTC. Full variable domain (outside the CDR3, taken from reference TRBV5-1 and TRBJ1-2): KAGVTQTPRYLIKTRGQQVTLSCSPISGHRSVSWYQQTPGQGLQFLFEYFSETQRNKGNFPGRFSGRQFSNSRSEMNVSTLELGDSALYLCASSLAGTDLSYTFGSGTRLTVV.

The chain couples TRBV15 to TRBJ2-1; D possibly corresponds to TRBD1 (6 bases). The CDR3 runs 14 residues. V was shortened by 1 base and J by 4 bases, with 8 bases between the two germline ends. Germline V gene lookup returns CDR1 LNHNV and CDR2 YYDKDF (reference sequence). CDR3 bases: TGTGCCACCAGCAGAGTAGGGGGTTACAATGAGCAGTTCTTC. This encodes CATSRVGGYNEQFF.

The chain carries TRBV7-9 and TRBJ1-2, with D possibly TRBD1 on 5 matching bases. The CDR3 runs 16 residues. The V end lost 5 bases, the J end lost 0 bases, and 16 bases lay between the germline ends. Germline V gene sequence: CDR1 SEHNR, CDR2 FQNEAQ (reference sequence). In DNA, the CDR3 is TGTGCCAGCAGCACACAGGACCGCTCCTCTAACTATGGCTACACCTTC. Translated: CASSTQDRSSNYGYTF.

The gene calls are TRBV30 and TRBJ1-2; D is uncertain. The ends were cut back, 3 bases at V and 2 bases at J, with 7 bases in the middle. Germline CDR1 and CDR2: GTSNPN and SVGIG (reference sequence). This CDR3 comprises 12 residues. In nucleotides, the CDR3 is TGTGCCTGGAGCCCGATAAACTATGGCTACACCTTC. Translation gives CAWSPINYGYTF. Together with reference TRBV30 and TRBJ1-2, the CDR3 gives the full variable domain: SQTIHQWPATLVQPVGSPLSLECTVEGTSNPNLYWYRQAAGRGLQLLFYSVGIGQISSEVPQNLSASRPQDRQFILSSKKLLLSDSGFYLCAWSPINYGYTFGSGTRLTVV.

The gene calls are TRBV7-3 and TRBJ2-2; D not certain. Trimming pared 4 bases from V and 5 bases from J, leaving 8 bases between. Germline V gene lookup returns CDR1 SGHTA and CDR2 FQGTGA. This CDR3 has 13 residues. The CDR3 DNA reads TGTGCCAGCAGCTCAAAGGTTACCGGGGAGCTGTTTTTT. It is translated as CASSSKVTGELFF.

This clone was detected a few times. The chain recombines TRBV2 with TRBJ2-4, with 7 bases matching TRBD2. This CDR3 is 15 amino acids long. Per germline, CDR1 SNHLY and CDR2 FYNNEI. V shed 4 bases and J 8 bases; nucleotides not matched to a gene: 11. The CDR3, as DNA: TGTGCCAGCAGTGTAACGACCACCCGGGAGGACATTCAGTACTTC. Amino acid sequence: CASSVTTTREDIQYF. The complete variable domain, with remaining parts taken from reference TRBV2 and TRBJ2-4, reads EPEVTQTPSHQVTQMGQEVILRCVPISNHLYFYWYRQILGQKVEFLVSFYNNEISEKSEIFDDQFSVERPDGSNFTLKIRSTKLEDSAMYFCASSVTTTREDIQYFGAGTRLSVL.

The rearrangement joins TRBV12-5 to TRBJ1-3; tentative D call: TRBD1 (6 bases). The CDR3 consists of 15 residues. V lost 5 bases and J lost 1, with 12 bases in between. The germline CDR1 and CDR2 sequences are LGHNT and FRNRAP. The CDR3 DNA reads TGTGCTAGTGGTATCACAGGGCTTTCTGGAAACACCATATATTTT. Residues: CASGITGLSGNTIYF.

The chain combines TRBV7-2 with TRBJ2-1; unclear D gene. CDR3 size: 13 residues. CDR1 and CDR2 (germline): SGHTA, FQGNSA. V lost 4 bases and J 0 bases, leaving 4 bases between the germline ends. This chain's CDR3 is CASSSFSYNEQFF. The CDR3 DNA is TGTGCCAGCAGCTCGTTCTCCTACAATGAGCAGTTCTTC.

This clone was counted a single time. V and J are TRBV27 and TRBJ2-5; D is undetermined. This CDR3 is 14 amino acids long. The germline CDR1 and CDR2 sequences are MNHEY and SMNVEV (reference sequence). V lost 5 bases to trimming and J lost 4 bases, with 14 bases between them. CDR3 bases: TGTGCCAGCAGTCCACGGCCCTTATTAGAGACCCAGTACTTC. It yields the protein CASSPRPLLETQYF.

The chain recombines TRBV5-4 with TRBJ2-6, with D uncertain. The germline gives CDR1 SGHNT, CDR2 YYREEE (reference sequence). The CDR3 sequence is 13 residues long. Deletions cut 0 bases from V and 8 bases from J, with 6 bases between. The CDR3 region is CASSLATSNVLTF. Written as DNA, the CDR3 is TGTGCCAGCAGCTTGGCTACCTCCAACGTCCTGACTTTC.

This chain uses TRBV2 with TRBJ1-6; D remains ambiguous. V was shortened by 4 bases and J by 1 base, with 8 bases between the two germline ends. The germline gives CDR1 SNHLY, CDR2 FYNNEI. There are 15 residues in the CDR3. In nucleotides, the CDR3 is TGTGCCAGCAGTGCCAGACCGTCCTATAATTCACCCCTCCACTTT. It codes for CASSARPSYNSPLHF.

V and J are TRBV19 and TRBJ1-5, with TRBD1 as a possible D gene (5 bases). This CDR3 contains 13 residues. Germline V gives CDR1 LNHDA, CDR2 SQIVND (reference sequence). The germline V and J ends were trimmed by 9 bases and 5 bases, with 14 bases remaining between them. CDR3 DNA: TGTGCCAGCCGAGGACGGGACGATCAGCCCCAGCATTTT. It is translated as CASRGRDDQPQHF.

Note on this clone: At one of its ends the junction is not consistent with the germline gene, which may arise from a read error. The V call is TRBV7-2, the J call TRBJ1-2; weak D call: TRBD1 (5 bases). From germline, CDR1 is SGHTA and CDR2 FQGNSA. The CDR3 totals 13 residues. CDR3 nucleotide sequence: TGTGCCAGCAGCTTGGCCAGACAGTTGCTACCGGAATTT. It specifies CASSLARQLLPEF.

A single count supports this clone. The V call is TRBV28, the J call TRBJ1-4, with a tentative D call TRBD1 (5 bases). Trimming removed 6 bases from V and 5 bases from J, with 13 bases in between. Germline values: CDR1 MDHEN, CDR2 SYDVKM. This CDR3 contains 14 residues. CDR3: CASRSGLGNEKLFF. DNA for the CDR3: TGTGCCAGCAGGTCGGGACTGGGAAATGAAAAACTGTTTTTT.

The chain links TRBV4-2 to TRBJ2-3, with 7 bases identical to TRBD1. Germline V CDR1 and CDR2: LGHNA, YNFKEQ. Trimming at V came to 1 base and at J to 0 bases, leaving 7 bases not matched to a gene. The CDR3 has 17 amino acids. The CDR3 reads CASSQAPTGSSTDTQYF. In DNA form, the CDR3 reads TGTGCCAGCAGCCAAGCCCCGACAGGGAGCAGCACAGATACGCAGTATTTT.

CDR3 DNA: TGTGCCAGCAGCAGGGGATCAGGAAACACCATATATTTT. As protein: CASSRGSGNTIYF. The rearrangement uses TRBV6-5 and TRBJ1-3; the D gene is possibly TRBD1 (6 bases). The germline V and J ends were trimmed by 6 bases and 4 bases, with 10 bases remaining between them. CDR1 MNHEY and CDR2 SVGAGI come from the germline V gene. The CDR3 is 13 residues long.

V and J are TRBV5-4 and TRBJ2-1; perhaps TRBD1 as D (6 bases). Germline CDR1 SGHNT, CDR2 YYREEE (reference sequence). This CDR3 is 12 amino acids long. Trimming removed 0 bases from V and 15 bases from J, with 13 bases in between. The CDR3 DNA is TGTGCCAGCAGCTTGGGTCGGACAGTGCCGTTCTTC. Encoded protein: CASSLGRTVPFF.

This clone was detected a few times. J is TRBJ2-7 and V is TRBV24-1; TRBD2 might be the D (5 bases). CDR3 length: 18 amino acids. V was pared by 12 bases and J by 0 bases, with 29 bases between. CDR1 and CDR2 from the germline V gene are KGHDR and SFDVKD. CDR3 nucleotides: TGTGCCGCCATGAAGGGAGCGCGTGGCCGTCGGAGCTCCTACGAGCAGTACGTC. Protein product: CAAMKGARGRRSSYEQYV.

This clone was seen a handful of times. The V and J genes are TRBV4-1 and TRBJ1-4; the D gene is possibly TRBD1 (5 bases). CDR1 is MGHRA and CDR2 is YSYEKL in the germline V gene. The CDR3 contains 16 residues. Trimming pared 0 bases from V and 8 bases from J, leaving 16 bases between. The CDR3 nucleotides read TGCGCCAGCAGCCAAGAAGTAAGTCAGGGTCGCGAAAAACTGTTTTTT. Residues: CASSQEVSQGREKLFF.

This clone has only a few counts. The rearrangement links TRBV2 to TRBJ1-2; a weak D match, TRBD1 (6 bases). The CDR3 is 13 residues long. V lost 10 bases and J 7 bases, leaving 19 bases between the germline ends. CDR1 is SNHLY and CDR2 is FYNNEI in the germline V gene. CDR3 region: CAIKTGTGGGYTF. Written as DNA, the CDR3 is TGTGCCATAAAGACAGGTACTGGCGGTGGCTACACCTTC.

The J gene is TRBJ1-2, the V gene TRBV24-1; TRBD1 aligns across 12 bases. V lost 5 bases, J lost 8 bases, and 11 bases stayed unmatched. Germline CDR1 reads KGHDR; CDR2 reads SFDVKD. The CDR3 loop spans 16 amino acids. The CDR3 sequence: CATSAGRDRGRKGYTF. The CDR3 coding sequence is TGTGCCACCAGTGCCGGTCGGGACAGGGGGCGGAAAGGCTACACCTTC.

J is TRBJ2-7 and V is TRBV12-5; no firm D call. The V gene's germline CDR1 is LGHNT and CDR2 FRNRAP. This CDR3 has 15 residues. V lost 1 base and J 2 bases, leaving 12 bases between the germline ends. CDR3 protein: CASGLGLSAAYEQYV. The CDR3 bases are TGTGCTAGTGGTTTGGGGCTCTCCGCCGCCTACGAGCAGTACGTC.

This chain links TRBV6-1 with TRBJ2-7; D may be TRBD1 (5 bases). Germline V gene lookup returns CDR1 MNHNS and CDR2 SASEGT. V was clipped by 0 bases and J by 7 bases, with 10 bases between them. The CDR3 is 13 amino acids. CDR3 region: CASSEAGVKEQYV. In DNA form, the CDR3 reads TGTGCCAGCAGTGAAGCAGGGGTGAAGGAGCAGTACGTC.

This chain uses TRBV4-1 with TRBJ1-5; 7 bases agree with TRBD1. V shed 0 bases and J 2 bases; nucleotides not matched to a gene: 4. CDR1 MGHRA and CDR2 YSYEKL come from the germline V gene. The CDR3 is 16 amino acids. This chain's CDR3 is CASSQEAGGGNQPQHF. CDR3 nucleotides: TGCGCCAGCAGCCAAGAAGCAGGGGGGGGCAATCAGCCCCAGCATTTT.

This clone was picked up a small number of times. The chain links TRBV7-3 to TRBJ1-4, with D possibly matching TRBD1 (5 bases). The CDR3 is 15 amino acids. Trimming removed 2 bases at V and 1 base at J, with 8 bases between. Germline-derived CDR1 and CDR2 are SGHTA and FQGTGA. The CDR3 reads CASSLQGVTNEKLFF. Here the CDR3 DNA reads TGTGCCAGCAGCTTACAGGGCGTAACTAATGAAAAACTGTTTTTT.

This clone turned up a few times. The V gene is TRBV5-5, the J gene TRBJ1-5, with a weak D call TRBD1 (5 bases). Germline V gene sequence: CDR1 SGHKS, CDR2 YYEKEE (reference sequence). V was trimmed by 4 bases and J by 1 base, leaving 9 bases between them. The CDR3 covers 14 residues. This CDR3 reads CASSRDSSNQPQHF. CDR3 in DNA: TGTGCCAGCAGCCGAGACAGCAGCAATCAGCCCCAGCATTTT.

This chain joins TRBV7-8 and TRBJ2-5; possible D gene TRBD1, 6 bases. The CDR3 totals 15 residues. Germline CDR1 SGHVS, CDR2 FQNEAQ. The V end lost 3 bases, the J end lost 4 bases, and 15 bases lay between the germline ends. This chain's CDR3 is CASSLVGARRETQYF. The DNA of the CDR3 is TGTGCCAGCAGCTTGGTGGGGGCTAGACGAGAGACCCAGTACTTC.

The chain is built from TRBV11-2 and TRBJ2-5; tentative D call: TRBD1 (5 bases). The CDR3 totals 14 residues. Germline lookup yields CDR1 SGHAT and CDR2 FQNNGV. Trimming removed 8 bases from V and 0 bases from J, with 13 bases in between. Here the CDR3 DNA reads TGTGCCAGCGGAATTACAGGAAACCAAGAGACCCAGTACTTC. This sequence encodes CASGITGNQETQYF. The full variable domain, its missing parts supplied by reference TRBV11-2 and TRBJ2-5, is EAGVAQSPRYKIIEKRQSVAFWCNPISGHATLYWYQQILGQGPKLLIQFQNNGVVDDSQLPKDRFSAERLKGVDSTLKIQPAKLEDSAVYLCASGITGNQETQYFGPGTRLLVL.